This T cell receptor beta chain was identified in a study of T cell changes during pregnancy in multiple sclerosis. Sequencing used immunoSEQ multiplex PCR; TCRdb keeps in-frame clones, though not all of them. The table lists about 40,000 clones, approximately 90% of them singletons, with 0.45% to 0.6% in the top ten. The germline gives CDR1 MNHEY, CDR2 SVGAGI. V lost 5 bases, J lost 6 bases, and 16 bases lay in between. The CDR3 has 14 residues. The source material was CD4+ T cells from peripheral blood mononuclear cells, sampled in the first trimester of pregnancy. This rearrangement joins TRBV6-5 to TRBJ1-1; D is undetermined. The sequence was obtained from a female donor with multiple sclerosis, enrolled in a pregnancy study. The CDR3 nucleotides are TGTGCCAGCAGTAGCGAACGGCGAGGCTCTGAAGCTTTCTTT. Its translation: CASSSERRGSEAFF.